These 9 T cell receptor beta chains share one sample of origin, sequenced in a study of cytomegalovirus exposure and HLA in healthy donors. PCR employed 60 Vbeta and 13 Jbeta primers. Method: immunoSEQ multiplex PCR; TCRdb's copy keeps in-frame clones and lacks some. In the table there are approximately 79,000 clones, around 68% of which are singletons. The material sequenced was PBMCs. The receptors stem from a middle-aged man in good health and CMV-seropositive.

This chain joins TRBV28 and TRBJ1-2; TRBD1 might be the D (5 bases). This CDR3 spans 11 amino acids. Per germline, CDR1 MDHEN and CDR2 SYDVKM. Trimming shortened V by 5 bases and J by 6 bases, and 7 bases separated the two germline ends. CDR3 DNA sequence: TGTGCCAGCAGTGCACAGGATGGCTACACCTTC. Translated, it gives CASSAQDGYTF.

V is TRBV7-9 and J is TRBJ2-1; tentatively, D is TRBD2 (6 bases). CDR3 length equals 15 residues. Trimming stripped 5 bases from V and 7 bases from J, with 18 bases between. CDR1 is SEHNR, CDR2 FQNEAQ, per germline (reference sequence). The CDR3 loop reads CASSPQLEGNNEQFF. CDR3 DNA: TGTGCCAGCAGCCCCCAGCTGGAGGGTAATAATGAGCAGTTCTTC.

The rearrangement links TRBV6-1 to TRBJ1-2; 7 nucleotides align to TRBD1. With V trimmed by 4 bases and J by 2 bases, 7 bases remained unmatched. This CDR3 is 15 amino acids long. Germline CDR1 and CDR2: MNHNS and SASEGT. The CDR3 bases are TGTGCCAGCAGTGTTGATGGGACAGTCAACTATGGCTACACCTTC. Translating gives CASSVDGTVNYGYTF.

CDR3 nucleotides: TGTGCCTGGGGACATCCGAACACTGAAGCTTTCTTT. This encodes CAWGHPNTEAFF. The V and J genes are TRBV30 and TRBJ1-1; TRBD1 is a possible D gene (5 bases). CDR3 size: 12 residues. Looked up from germline, CDR1 is GTSNPN and CDR2 is SVGIG (reference sequence). Deletions cut 5 bases from V and 1 base from J, with 8 bases between.

This chain joins TRBV1 and TRBJ2-2; the DNA was not compared with TRBD2, the D call given in the table. TRBV1 is deemed a pseudogene. The CDR3 is 18 residues long. CDR3 sequence (DNA): TGCACCAGCAGCCACAAGGGACTAGCGGGAGTTAACACCGGGGAGCTGTTTTTT. Amino acid sequence: CTSSHKGLAGVNTGELFF.

As concerns this clone: In the same sample, other DNA sequences code for this CDR3. This sequence joins TRBV7-2 and TRBJ1-5, with D perhaps matching TRBD1 (6 bases). This CDR3 region has 13 residues. Germline lookup yields CDR1 SGHTA and CDR2 FQGNSA. Trimming took off 5 bases at V and 4 bases at J, with 9 bases between the two ends. DNA for the CDR3: TGTGCCAGCAGCCCGGACAGAAATCAGCCCCAGCATTTT. Translated: CASSPDRNQPQHF.

This clone was seen a few times. CDR3 amino acids: CASVLRTGPSYEQYF. CDR3 bases: TGTGCCAGCGTTCTAAGGACAGGGCCCTCCTACGAGCAGTACTTC. This chain links TRBV2 with TRBJ2-7, with 8 positions matching TRBD1. The junction had 9 bases not matched to a gene; V was cut back by 8 bases and J by 0 bases. Germline values: CDR1 SNHLY, CDR2 FYNNEI. There are 15 residues in the CDR3.

This rearrangement joins TRBV7-6 to TRBJ2-3; 13 nucleotides align to TRBD2. Unmatched junction bases numbered 4, after V lost 1 base and J lost 0 bases. The V gene's germline CDR1 is SGHVS and CDR2 FNYEAQ. The CDR3 consists of 18 residues. CDR3 sequence: CASSLVGLAGDSTDTQYF. The CDR3 nucleotides are TGTGCCAGCAGCTTAGTCGGACTAGCGGGAGATAGCACAGATACGCAGTATTTT.

The chain employs TRBV7-9 and TRBJ2-3; 10 bases line up with TRBD1. Germline CDR1 is SEHNR and CDR2 is FQNEAQ (reference sequence). The CDR3 totals 14 residues. V gave up 3 bases and J gave up 4 bases; unmatched junction bases: 1. The CDR3 DNA reads as TGTGCCAGCAGCTTTGGACAGGGGGCAGATACGCAGTATTTT. This translates into CASSFGQGADTQYF. The whole variable domain, filled in from reference TRBV7-9 and TRBJ2-3, reads DTGVSQNPRHKITKRGQNVTFRCDPISEHNRLYWYRQTLGQGPEFLTYFQNEAQLEKSRLLSDRFSAERPKGSFSTLEIQRTEQGDSAMYLCASSFGQGADTQYFGPGTRLTVL.